The T cell receptor beta chain described here comes from a study of blood T cell repertoires in COVID-19. Across the whole study: The United States, Italy and Spain were the sources of the acute and convalescent COVID-19 samples.

Per the germline V gene, CDR1 is SNHLY and CDR2 is FYNNEI. CDR3 size: 14 residues. Trimming cost V 6 bases and J 4 bases; bases outside gene matches: 8. As handled by the study authors: Estimation of nucleated cell counts relied on the amplification of reference gene primers. Repertoires were generated with immunoSEQ multiplex PCR, while TCRdb's copy carries only in-frame clones and drops some. For V, J and clone size, that table is used; D and trimming come from the DNA. The sample includes about 350,000 clones, around 87% of them seen just once. Clinical history reported by participants formed the basis on which cohorts were assigned.

The TCR was taken from a woman aged 25 to 45 who had recovered from COVID-19. Material: PBMCs or T cells enriched from blood (not recorded which). This rearrangement joins TRBV2 to TRBJ1-2, with 7 bases fitting TRBD1. Here the CDR3 reads CASSEARQGYGYTF. The CDR3 nucleotides read TGTGCCAGCAGCGAGGCCCGACAGGGCTATGGCTACACCTTC.